This TCR beta chain was retrieved from a study of blood T cell repertoires in COVID-19. Study overall: The study drew acute and convalescent COVID-19 samples from the United States, Italy and Spain. Sources were T cells, B-cell-depleted T cells, or PBMCs; the material itself was cDNA or gDNA.

V was trimmed by 2 bases and J by 7 bases, leaving 11 bases between them. The V gene's germline CDR1 is MNHNS and CDR2 SASEGT. CDR3 length: 14 residues. The table came from immunoSEQ multiplex PCR; TCRdb's copy has only in-frame clones and leaves some out. The sample records about 82,000 clones, over 80% being singletons. The sequencing sample was made of peripheral blood. The V call is TRBV6-1, the J call TRBJ1-4, with a weak D call TRBD1 (6 bases). The receptor's source is a man aged 80 or over with active or convalescent COVID-19. CDR3 loop: CASSESRGSEKLFF. The DNA for the CDR3 is TGTGCCAGCAGTGAAAGTAGGGGGAGTGAAAAACTGTTTTTT.